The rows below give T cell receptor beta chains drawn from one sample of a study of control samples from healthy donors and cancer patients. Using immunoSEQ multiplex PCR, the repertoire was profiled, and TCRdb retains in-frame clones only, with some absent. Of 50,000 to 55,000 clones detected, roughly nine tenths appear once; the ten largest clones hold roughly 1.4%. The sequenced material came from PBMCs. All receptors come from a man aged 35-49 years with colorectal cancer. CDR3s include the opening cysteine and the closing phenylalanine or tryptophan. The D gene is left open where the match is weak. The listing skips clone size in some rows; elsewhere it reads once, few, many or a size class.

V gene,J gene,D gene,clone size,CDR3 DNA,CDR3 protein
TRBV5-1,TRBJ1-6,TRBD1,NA,TGCGCCAGCAGCTTGCAGGGACAGGGGGCGAGTAATTCACCCCTCCACTTT,CASSLQGQGASNSPLHF
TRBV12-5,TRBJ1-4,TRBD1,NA,TGTGCTAGTGGTTTGGGCCCGGGACAGGGGCGGGAATCAAAACTGTTTTTT,CASGLGPGQGRESKLFF
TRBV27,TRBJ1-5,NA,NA,TGTGCCAGCAGTTTTGAGGGTCTGGGCAATCAGCCCCAGCATTTT,CASSFEGLGNQPQHF
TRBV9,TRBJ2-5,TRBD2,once,TGTGCCAGCAGCGTAGCCAGCGGGAGGGCCCAAGAGACCCAGTACTTC,CASSVASGRAQETQYF
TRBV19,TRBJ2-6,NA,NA,TGTGCCAGTAGTATTCGCCACGCCCCGGGGGCCAACGTCCTGACTTTC,CASSIRHAPGANVLTF
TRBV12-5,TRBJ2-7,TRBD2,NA,TGTGCTAGTGGTTTGCCTGGGACTAGCGGGAGGCCGCTTTCTTTC,CASGLPGTSGRPLSF
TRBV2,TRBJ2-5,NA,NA,TGTGCCAGCAGTGAGCTGAACCAAGAGACCCAGTACTTC,CASSELNQETQYF
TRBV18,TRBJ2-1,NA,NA,TGTGCCAGCTCACCGCCCCAACCAGGACAGCTTGAGCAGTTCTTC,CASSPPQPGQLEQFF
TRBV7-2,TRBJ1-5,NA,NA,TGTGCCAGCAGCTTAGAGGGGGTATATAGCAATCAGCCCCAGCATTTT,CASSLEGVYSNQPQHF
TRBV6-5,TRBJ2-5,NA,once,TGTGCCAGCAGTTACACCGGGGAGGCCGAGACCCAGTACTTC,CASSYTGEAETQYF
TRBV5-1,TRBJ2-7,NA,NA,TGCGCCAGCAGCTTGGAGTCTAGCCTGAATCGGGAGCAGTACTTC,CASSLESSLNREQYF
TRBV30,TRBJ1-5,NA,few,TGTGCCTGGAGCCCAGGGACCAAATATAGCAATCAGCCCCAGCATTTT,CAWSPGTKYSNQPQHF
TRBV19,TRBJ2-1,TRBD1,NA,TGTGCCAGTAGTATCGGGGACAGCTCCTACAATGAGCAGTTCTTC,CASSIGDSSYNEQFF
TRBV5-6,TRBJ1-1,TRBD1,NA,TGTGCCAGCAGCTTATTCGGACAGGGTGGTACTGAAGCTTTCTTT,CASSLFGQGGTEAFF
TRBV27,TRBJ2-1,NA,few,TGTGCCAGCAGTTTATTGGGTTACAATGAGCAGTTCTTC,CASSLLGYNEQFF
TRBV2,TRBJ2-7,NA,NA,TGTGCCAGCAGTGTGAAGGCAGTACGGTCTGATACGAGATCCTACGAGCAGTACTTC,CASSVKAVRSDTRSYEQYF
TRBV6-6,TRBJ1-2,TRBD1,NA,TGTGCCAGCAGTTGGGGGGACAGGGGGACGCGTGGCTACACCTTC,CASSWGDRGTRGYTF
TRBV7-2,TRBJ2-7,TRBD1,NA,TGTGCCAGCAGCTTAGGCCGGGACAGCTACGAGCAGTACTTC,CASSLGRDSYEQYF
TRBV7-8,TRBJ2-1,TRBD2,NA,TGTGCCAGCAGCTTGAGACTAGCAAGAGAGCAGTTCTTC,CASSLRLAREQFF
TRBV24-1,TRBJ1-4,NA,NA,TGTGCCACCAGTGCAGGGGATGATGAAAAACTGTTTTTT,CATSAGDDEKLFF
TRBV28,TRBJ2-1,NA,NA,TGTGCCAGCAGTACCGGGCTAAACCTCTACAATGAGCAGTTCTTC,CASSTGLNLYNEQFF
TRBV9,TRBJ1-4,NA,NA,TGTGCCAGCAGCGTAGGAGGGGGGAATGAAAAACTGTTTTTT,CASSVGGGNEKLFF
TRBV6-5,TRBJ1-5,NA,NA,TGTGCCAGCAGTTACTCGGGGGGCCCCAATCAGCCCCAGCATTTT,CASSYSGGPNQPQHF
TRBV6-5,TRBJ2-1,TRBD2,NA,TGTGCCAGCTGGTTAGCGGGTCACAATGAGCAGTTCTTC,CASWLAGHNEQFF
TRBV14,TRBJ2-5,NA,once,TGTGCCAGCAGCCACTACTGGGAAGAGACCCAGTACTTC,CASSHYWEETQYF
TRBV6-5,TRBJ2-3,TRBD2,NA,TGTGCCAGCAGCGGTGCGCGGGAGACCACAGATACGCAGTATTTT,CASSGARETTDTQYF
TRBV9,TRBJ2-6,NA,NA,TGTGCCAGCAGCGTAGGAGTAGGCTTCTCTGGGGCCAACGTCCTGACTTTC,CASSVGVGFSGANVLTF
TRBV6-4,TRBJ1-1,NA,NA,TGTGCCAGCAGTGTTGCGTTGAACACTGAAGCTTTCTTT,CASSVALNTEAFF
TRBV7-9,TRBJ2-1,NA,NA,TGTGCCAGCAGCTTAGATTTTAGCCCGGAGCAGTTCTTC,CASSLDFSPEQFF
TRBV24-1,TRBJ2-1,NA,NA,TGTGCCACCAGTGATGCGGGGACACACAATGAGCAGTTCTTC,CATSDAGTHNEQFF
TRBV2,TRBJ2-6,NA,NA,TGTGCCAGCAGTCCCGAGTCCGGGGCCAACGTCCTGACTTTC,CASSPESGANVLTF
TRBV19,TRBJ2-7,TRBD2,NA,TGTGCCAGTAGTATAGGCCCCCGGGAGGGGCTTTCCTACGAGCAGTACTTC,CASSIGPREGLSYEQYF
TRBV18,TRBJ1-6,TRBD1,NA,TGTGCCAGCTCACCACTCCGGGACAGGGGGCTTAATTCACCCCTCCACTTT,CASSPLRDRGLNSPLHF
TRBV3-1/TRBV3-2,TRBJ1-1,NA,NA,TGTGCCAGCAGCCAAGTCCCCCCAGGACCGAACACTGAAGCTTTCTTT,CASSQVPPGPNTEAFF
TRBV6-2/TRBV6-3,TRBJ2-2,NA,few,TGTGCCAGCAGTCTAAGGCCGTACTCCCTCACCGGGGAGCTGTTTTTT,CASSLRPYSLTGELFF
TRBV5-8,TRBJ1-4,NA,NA,TGTGCCAGCAGCCGAAGAGGACAGAAACTCGAAAAACTGTTTTTT,CASSRRGQKLEKLFF
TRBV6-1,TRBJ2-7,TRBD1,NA,TGTGCCAGCAGTGACACAGGGGTTCTATCCTACGAGCAGTACTTC,CASSDTGVLSYEQYF
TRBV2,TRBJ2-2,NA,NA,TGTGCCAGCAGTTGGACAGATTTCACCGGGGAGCTGTTTTTT,CASSWTDFTGELFF
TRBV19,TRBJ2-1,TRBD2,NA,TGTGCCAGTAGGAGACTAGCGGGAGACAATGAGCAGTTCTTC,CASRRLAGDNEQFF
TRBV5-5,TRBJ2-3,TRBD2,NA,TGTGCCAGCAGCTTGGGCCTAGCGGGGCAGTATTTT,CASSLGLAGQYF
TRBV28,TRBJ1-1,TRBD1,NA,TGTGCCAGCAAAATCGGACAGGGGGAACTTGAAGCTTTCTTT,CASKIGQGELEAFF
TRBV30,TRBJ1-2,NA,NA,TGTGCCTTACTCCGGGAGGGAGTTGGCTACACCTTC,CALLREGVGYTF
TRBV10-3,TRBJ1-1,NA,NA,TGTGCCATCAGTGATCCGGAGATGAACACTGAAGCTTTCTTT,CAISDPEMNTEAFF
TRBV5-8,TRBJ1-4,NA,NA,TGTGCCAGCAGCTACCCAAAGAGGGACGGGAATGAAAAACTGTTTTTT,CASSYPKRDGNEKLFF
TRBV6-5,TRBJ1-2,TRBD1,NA,TGTGCCAGCGTGACAGGGAACGACTATGGCTACACCTTC,CASVTGNDYGYTF
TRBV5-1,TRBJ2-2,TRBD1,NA,TGCGCCAGCAGCAACGGACAGGGGGCGATGAACACCGGGGAGCTGTTTTTT,CASSNGQGAMNTGELFF
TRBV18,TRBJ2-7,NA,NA,TGTGCCAGCTCACCACCTGACGGCTACGAGCAGTACTTC,CASSPPDGYEQYF
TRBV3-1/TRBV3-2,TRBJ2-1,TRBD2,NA,TGTGCCAGCAGCCATGCACTAGCGGGAGACCGCAATGAGCAGTTCTTC,CASSHALAGDRNEQFF
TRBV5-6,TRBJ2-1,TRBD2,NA,TGTGCCAGCAGCCCCCTCCTGCGGCGGGAGTTCGACAATGAGCAGTTCTTC,CASSPLLRREFDNEQFF
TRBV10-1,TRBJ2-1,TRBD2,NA,TGCGCCAGCAGTGAGGGACTAGCGGGAGGTCTACGTGAGCAGTTCTTC,CASSEGLAGGLREQFF
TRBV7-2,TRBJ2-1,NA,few,TGTGCCAGCAGCTTAGTGGGGGCTGGGTCTGGAGTCGAGCAGTTCTTC,CASSLVGAGSGVEQFF
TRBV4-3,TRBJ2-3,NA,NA,TGCGCCAGCAGCCAATTGGCAGGGATTGGATCAGATACGCAGTATTTT,CASSQLAGIGSDTQYF
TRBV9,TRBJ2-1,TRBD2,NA,TGTGCCAGCAGTAATAGCGGGCGATCCTACAATGAGCAGTTCTTC,CASSNSGRSYNEQFF
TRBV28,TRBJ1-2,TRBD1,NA,TGTGCCAGCAGTCAGGGGGCAGGGCTATATGGCTACACCTTC,CASSQGAGLYGYTF
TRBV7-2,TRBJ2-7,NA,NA,TGTGCCAGCAGTTTACAGGCCTACGAGCAGTACTTC,CASSLQAYEQYF
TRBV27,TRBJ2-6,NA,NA,TGTGCCAGCAAACCTCGGGGGCCTAAGGCCAACGTCCTGACTTTC,CASKPRGPKANVLTF
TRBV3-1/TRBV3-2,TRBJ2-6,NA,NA,TGTGCCAGCAGCCATAGGACGGAGCACGTCCTGACTTTC,CASSHRTEHVLTF
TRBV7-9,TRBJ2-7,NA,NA,TGTGCCAGCAGCAATGGTCGGGGAGAATTCTACGAGCAGTACTTC,CASSNGRGEFYEQYF